This entry concerns a single T cell receptor beta chain. Antigen specificity is unknown. The CDR3 is made up of 17 amino acids. Germline CDR1 and CDR2: SEHNR and FQNEAQ (reference sequence). Trimming took off 1 base at V and 4 bases at J, with 17 bases between the two ends. The source of the sample is a study of PD-1 blockade in mismatch repair-deficient tumors. Study context: All were previously treated, progressing patients with eleven to twelve mismatch repair-deficient cancer types.

Using immunoSEQ multiplex PCR, the repertoire was profiled, and TCRdb retains in-frame clones only, with some absent. Seen here are approximately 17,000 clones, approximately 87% observed once, and the top ten hold more than 1.5%. PCR or immunohistochemistry showed mismatch repair deficiency in every enrolled patient. A few pembrolizumab responders had their TCRs sequenced. Study-level points and caveats: Tumor-resident clones, often absent from pretreatment blood, expanded after pembrolizumab and then contracted.

The gene calls are TRBV7-9 and TRBJ1-5; D is perhaps TRBD1 (5 bases). The sequenced sample was PBMCs, obtained approximately five months after starting pembrolizumab. The source of this sequence is an adult with mismatch repair-deficient cancer. The DNA of the CDR3 is TGTGCCAGCAGCTTAGACCAGGGAGGCTGGGGTAATCAGCCCCAGCATTTT. It is translated as CASSLDQGGWGNQPQHF.